This TCR beta chain comes out of a study of blood T cell repertoires in COVID-19. Study background: Samples representing acute and convalescent COVID-19 were sourced from the United States, Italy and Spain. T cells, B-cell-depleted T cells, or PBMCs supplied cDNA or gDNA.

The V and J ends lost 5 bases and 4 bases, in that order; junction bases with no gene match: 5. The CDR3 spans 16 residues. CDR1 is SGHTA, CDR2 FQGNSA, per germline. As originally analysed: Amplification of reference gene primers was used by the study to estimate nucleated cell counts. Profiling relied on immunoSEQ multiplex PCR, and the TCRdb table lists in-frame clones only, not all of them. The V and J calls and clone size were taken over from that table, and D and trimming were inferred from the DNA. The table records about 310,000 clones, around 87% of them present only once. This TCR came from a woman aged 45-60 years who had recovered from COVID-19. This chain uses TRBV7-2 with TRBJ2-3; 14 nucleotides agree with TRBD2. Material for sequencing was peripheral blood. CDR3 coding DNA: TGTGCCAGCAGCCTAGGACTAGCGGGGGGCTCAGATACGCAGTATTTT. Translating gives CASSLGLAGGSDTQYF.